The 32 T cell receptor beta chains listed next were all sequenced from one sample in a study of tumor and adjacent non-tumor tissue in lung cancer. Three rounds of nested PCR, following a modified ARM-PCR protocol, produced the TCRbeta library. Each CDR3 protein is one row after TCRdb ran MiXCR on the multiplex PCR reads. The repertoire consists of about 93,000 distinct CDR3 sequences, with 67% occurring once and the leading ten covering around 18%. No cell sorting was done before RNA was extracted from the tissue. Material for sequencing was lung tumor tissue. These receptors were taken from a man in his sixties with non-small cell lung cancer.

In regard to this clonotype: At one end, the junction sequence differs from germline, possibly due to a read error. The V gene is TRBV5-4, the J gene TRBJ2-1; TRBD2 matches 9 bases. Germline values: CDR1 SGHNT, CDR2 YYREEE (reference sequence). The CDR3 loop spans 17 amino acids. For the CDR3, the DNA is TGTGCCATCAGCCCCGGCCCCGGGACTAGCTCCTATAATGAGCAGTTCTTC. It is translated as CAISPGPGTSSYNEQFF.

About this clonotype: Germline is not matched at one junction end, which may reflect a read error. The CDR3 sequence: CASSYSLIKQSYNEQFF. The CDR3 nucleotides read TGTGCCAGCAGTTACTCGCTAATCAAACAGTCATACAATGAGCAATTCTTC. V usage is TRBV6-2 or TRBV6-3 and J usage is TRBJ2-1, with D uncertain. Germline lookup yields CDR1 MNHEY and CDR2 SVGEGT. This CDR3 is 17 amino acids long.

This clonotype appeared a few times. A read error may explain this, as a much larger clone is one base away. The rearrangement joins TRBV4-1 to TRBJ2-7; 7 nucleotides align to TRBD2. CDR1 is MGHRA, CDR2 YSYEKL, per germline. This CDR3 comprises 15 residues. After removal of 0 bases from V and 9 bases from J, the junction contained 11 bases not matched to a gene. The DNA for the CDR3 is TGCGCCAGCAGCCAAGAATATCGGACATCGGGGGGGCAGTACTTC. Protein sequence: CASSQEYRTSGGQYF.

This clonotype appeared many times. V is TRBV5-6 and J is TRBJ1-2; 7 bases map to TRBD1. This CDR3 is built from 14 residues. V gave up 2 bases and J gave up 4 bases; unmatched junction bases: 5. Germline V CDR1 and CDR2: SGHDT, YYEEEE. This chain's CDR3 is CASSLLDRFYGYTF. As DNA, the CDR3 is TGTGCCAGCAGCTTATTGGACAGGTTCTATGGCTACACCTTC.

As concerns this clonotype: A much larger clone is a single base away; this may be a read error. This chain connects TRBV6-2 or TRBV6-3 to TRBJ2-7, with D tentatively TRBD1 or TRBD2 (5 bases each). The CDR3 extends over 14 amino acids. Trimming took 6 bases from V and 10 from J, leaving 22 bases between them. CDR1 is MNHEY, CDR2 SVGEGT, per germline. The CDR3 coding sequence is TGTGCCAGCAGATCCGAGGGGCAGCGCGAGGAACAGTACTTC. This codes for CASRSEGQREEQYF.

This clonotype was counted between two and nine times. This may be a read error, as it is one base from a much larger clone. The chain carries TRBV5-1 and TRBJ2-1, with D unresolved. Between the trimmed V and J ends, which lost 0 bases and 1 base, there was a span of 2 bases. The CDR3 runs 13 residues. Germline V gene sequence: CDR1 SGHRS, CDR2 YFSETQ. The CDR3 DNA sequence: TGCGCCAGCAGCTTGGGATCCTACAATGAGCAGTTCTTC. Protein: CASSLGSYNEQFF.

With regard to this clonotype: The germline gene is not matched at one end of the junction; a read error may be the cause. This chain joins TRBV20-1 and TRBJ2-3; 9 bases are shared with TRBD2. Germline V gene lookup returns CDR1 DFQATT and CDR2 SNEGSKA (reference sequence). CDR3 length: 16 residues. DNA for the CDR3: TGCAGTGCTAGAGATAACCTAGCGGGGTTCACAGATATGCAGTATTTT. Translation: CSARDNLAGFTDMQYF.

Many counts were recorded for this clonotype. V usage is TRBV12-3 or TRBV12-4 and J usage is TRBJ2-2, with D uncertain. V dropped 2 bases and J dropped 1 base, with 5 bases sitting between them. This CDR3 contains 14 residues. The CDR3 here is CASSLRENTGELFF. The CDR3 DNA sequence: TGTGCCAGCAGTTTAAGGGAGAACACCGGGGAGCTGTTTTTT.

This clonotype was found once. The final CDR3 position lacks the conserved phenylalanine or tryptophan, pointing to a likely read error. The CDR3 sequence: CTSSPGGDYGYTL. DNA of the CDR3: TGTACCAGCAGCCCAGGGGGCGACTATGGCTACACCTTA. The genes are TRBV11-2 and TRBJ1-2; 8 nucleotides agree with TRBD1. The V gene's germline CDR1 is SGHAT and CDR2 FQNNGV. This CDR3 has 13 amino acids.

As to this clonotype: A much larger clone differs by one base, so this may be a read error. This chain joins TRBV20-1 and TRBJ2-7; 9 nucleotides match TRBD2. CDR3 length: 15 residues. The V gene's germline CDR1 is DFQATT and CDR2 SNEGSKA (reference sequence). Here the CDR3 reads CSARDTLAGPYGQYF. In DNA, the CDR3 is TGCAGTGCTAGAGATACGCTAGCGGGACCCTACGGGCAGTACTTC.

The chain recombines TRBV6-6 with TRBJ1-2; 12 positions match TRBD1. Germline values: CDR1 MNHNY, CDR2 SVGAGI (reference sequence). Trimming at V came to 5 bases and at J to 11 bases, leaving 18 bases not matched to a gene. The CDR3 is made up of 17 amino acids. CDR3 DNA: TGTGCCAGCAGTCCCGGGACAGGGGGCTTCTCTAACTTTGGTTACACCTTC. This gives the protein CASSPGTGGFSNFGYTF.

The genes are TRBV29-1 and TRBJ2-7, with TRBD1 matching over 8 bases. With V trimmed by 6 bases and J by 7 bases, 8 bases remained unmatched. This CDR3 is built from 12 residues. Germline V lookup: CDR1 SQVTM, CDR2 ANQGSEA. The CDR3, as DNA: TGCAGCGTACTGCAGGGGGCGCGGGAGCAGTACTTC. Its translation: CSVLQGAREQYF.

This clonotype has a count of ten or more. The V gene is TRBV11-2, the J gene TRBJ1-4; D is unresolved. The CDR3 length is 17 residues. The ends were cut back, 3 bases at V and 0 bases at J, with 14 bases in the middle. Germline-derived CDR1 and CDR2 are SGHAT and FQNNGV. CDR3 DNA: TGTGCCAGCAGCTTTAGGATAGGTTTTGCAACTAATGAAAAACTGTTTTTT. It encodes CASSFRIGFATNEKLFF.

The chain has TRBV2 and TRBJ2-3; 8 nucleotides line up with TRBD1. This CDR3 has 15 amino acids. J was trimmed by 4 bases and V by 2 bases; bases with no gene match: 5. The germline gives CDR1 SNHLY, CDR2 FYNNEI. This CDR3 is CASSELATGADTQYF. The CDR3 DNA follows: TGTGCCAGCAGTGAACTAGCGACAGGGGCAGATACGCAGTATTTT.

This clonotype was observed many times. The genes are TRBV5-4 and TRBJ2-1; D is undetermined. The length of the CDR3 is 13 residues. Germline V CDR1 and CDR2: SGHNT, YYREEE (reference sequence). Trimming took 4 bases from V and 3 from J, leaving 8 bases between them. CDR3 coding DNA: TGTGCCAGCAGCCCTGAAGTCTACAATGAGCAGTTCTTC. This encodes CASSPEVYNEQFF.

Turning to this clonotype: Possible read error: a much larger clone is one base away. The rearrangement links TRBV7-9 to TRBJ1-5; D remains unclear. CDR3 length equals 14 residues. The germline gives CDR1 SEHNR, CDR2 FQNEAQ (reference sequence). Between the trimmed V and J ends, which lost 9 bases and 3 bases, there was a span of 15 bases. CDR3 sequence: CARSSAGDNQPQHF. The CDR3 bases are TGTGCCAGGAGTTCAGCCGGCGACAATCAGCCCCAGCATTTT.

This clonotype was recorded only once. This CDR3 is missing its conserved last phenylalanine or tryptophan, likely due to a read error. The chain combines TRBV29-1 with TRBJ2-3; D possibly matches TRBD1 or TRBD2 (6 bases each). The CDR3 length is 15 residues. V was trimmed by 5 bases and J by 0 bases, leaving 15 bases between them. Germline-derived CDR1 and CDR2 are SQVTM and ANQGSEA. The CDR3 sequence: CSVKVGGSSTDTQYL. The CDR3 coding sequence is TGCAGCGTTAAAGTGGGGGGCTCTAGCACAGATACGCAGTATCTT.

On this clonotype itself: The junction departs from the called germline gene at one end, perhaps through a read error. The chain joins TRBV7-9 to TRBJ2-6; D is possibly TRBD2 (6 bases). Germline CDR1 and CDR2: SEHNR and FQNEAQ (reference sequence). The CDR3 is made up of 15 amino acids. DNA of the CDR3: TGTGCCAGCAGCACGTCGGGAGCTGGGGCCAACGTCCTGACCTTC. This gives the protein CASSTSGAGANVLTF.

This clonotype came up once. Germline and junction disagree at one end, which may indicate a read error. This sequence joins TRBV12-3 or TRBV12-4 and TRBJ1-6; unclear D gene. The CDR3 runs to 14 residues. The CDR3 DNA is TGTGTCAGCAGTTTTGGGCTACGGGATTCACCCCTCCACTTT. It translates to CVSSFGLRDSPLHF.

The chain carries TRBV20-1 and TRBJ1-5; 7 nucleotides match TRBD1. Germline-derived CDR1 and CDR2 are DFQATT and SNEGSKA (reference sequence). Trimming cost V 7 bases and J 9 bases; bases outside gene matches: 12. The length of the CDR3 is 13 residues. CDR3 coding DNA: TGCAGTGTCAGACGACAGGGTGAACTGCCCCAGCATTTT. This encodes CSVRRQGELPQHF.

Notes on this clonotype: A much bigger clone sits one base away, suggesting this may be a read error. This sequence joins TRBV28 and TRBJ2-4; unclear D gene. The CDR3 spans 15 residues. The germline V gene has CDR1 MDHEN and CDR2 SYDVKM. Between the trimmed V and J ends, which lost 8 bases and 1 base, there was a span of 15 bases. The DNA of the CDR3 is TGTGCCAGCGGTTCGGTGGGGTCGGCCAAAAACATTCAGTACTTC. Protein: CASGSVGSAKNIQYF.

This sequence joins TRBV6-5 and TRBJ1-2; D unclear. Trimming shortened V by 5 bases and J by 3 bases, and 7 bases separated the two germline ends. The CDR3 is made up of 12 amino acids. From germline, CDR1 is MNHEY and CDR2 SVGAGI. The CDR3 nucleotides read TGTGCCAGCAGTAGGTCTGACTATGGCTACACCTTC. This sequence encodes CASSRSDYGYTF.

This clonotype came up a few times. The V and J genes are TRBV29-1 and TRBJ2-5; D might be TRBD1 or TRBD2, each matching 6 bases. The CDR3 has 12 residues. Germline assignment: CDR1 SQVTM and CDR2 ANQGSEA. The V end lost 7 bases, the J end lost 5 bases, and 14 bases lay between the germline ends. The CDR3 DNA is TGCAGCGGGGAACGAGGGGGGGAGACCCAGTACTTC. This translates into CSGERGGETQYF.

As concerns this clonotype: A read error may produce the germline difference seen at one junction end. DNA for the CDR3: TGTGCAAGCAGACCCGGTAGCGTTGCAGATACGCAGTATTTT. Translating gives CASRPGSVADTQYF. V usage is TRBV6-5 and J usage is TRBJ2-3, with D tentatively TRBD2 (5 bases). Germline assignment: CDR1 MNHEY and CDR2 SVGAGI. The CDR3 extends over 14 amino acids.

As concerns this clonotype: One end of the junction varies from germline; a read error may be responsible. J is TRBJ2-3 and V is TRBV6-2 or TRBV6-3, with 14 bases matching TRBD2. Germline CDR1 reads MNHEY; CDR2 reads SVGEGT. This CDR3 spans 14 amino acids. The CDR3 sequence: CVSWTSGRQDTQYF. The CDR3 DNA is TGTGTCAGCTGGACTAGCGGGAGGCAAGATACGCAGTATTTT.

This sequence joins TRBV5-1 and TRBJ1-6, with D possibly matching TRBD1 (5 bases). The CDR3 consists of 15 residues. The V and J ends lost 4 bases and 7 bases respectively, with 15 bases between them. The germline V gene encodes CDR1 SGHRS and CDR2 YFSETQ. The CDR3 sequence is CASSLDSRKNSPLHF. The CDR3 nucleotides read TGCGCCAGCAGCCTAGACAGTCGTAAGAATTCACCCCTCCACTTT.

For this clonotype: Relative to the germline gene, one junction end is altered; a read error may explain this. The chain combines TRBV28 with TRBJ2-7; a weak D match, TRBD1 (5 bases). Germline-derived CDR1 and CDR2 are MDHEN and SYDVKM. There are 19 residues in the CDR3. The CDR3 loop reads CASSSPMDTSSGYSYEQYF. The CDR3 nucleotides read TGTGCCAGCAGTTCGCCCATGGACACGTCTAGTGGCTACTCCTATGAGCAGTACTTC.

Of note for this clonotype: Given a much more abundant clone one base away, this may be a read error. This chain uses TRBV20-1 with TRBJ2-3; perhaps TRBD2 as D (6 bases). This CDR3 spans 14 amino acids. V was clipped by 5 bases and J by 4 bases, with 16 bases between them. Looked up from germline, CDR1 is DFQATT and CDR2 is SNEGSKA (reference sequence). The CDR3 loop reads CSASGTEDADTQYF. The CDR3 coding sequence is TGCAGTGCTTCCGGGACTGAGGACGCAGATACGCAGTATTTT.

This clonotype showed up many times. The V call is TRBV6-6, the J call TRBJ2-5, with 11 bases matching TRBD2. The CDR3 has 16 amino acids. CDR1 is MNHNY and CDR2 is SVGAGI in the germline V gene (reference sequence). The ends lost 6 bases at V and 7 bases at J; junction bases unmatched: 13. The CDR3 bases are TGTGCCAGCAGCTCGAGGGGACTAGCGGTTCGGGGGACCCAGTACTTC. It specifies CASSSRGLAVRGTQYF.

The CDR3 spells CASRTGTPVVYTF. The CDR3 DNA reads as TGTGCCAGCAGGACCGGGACGCCAGTTGTCTACACCTTC. The V gene is TRBV6-2 or TRBV6-3, the J gene TRBJ1-2, with TRBD1 as a possible D gene (5 bases). CDR1 and CDR2 from the germline V gene are MNHEY and SVGEGT. This CDR3 is 13 amino acids long. V lost 6 bases and J lost 10, with 18 bases in between.

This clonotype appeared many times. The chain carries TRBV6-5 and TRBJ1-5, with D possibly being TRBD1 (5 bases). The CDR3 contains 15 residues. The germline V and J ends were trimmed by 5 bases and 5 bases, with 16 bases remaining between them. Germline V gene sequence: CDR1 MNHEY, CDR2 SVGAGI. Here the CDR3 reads CASSLTGGAYQPQHF. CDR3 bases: TGTGCCAGCAGTCTCACTGGGGGAGCTTATCAGCCCCAGCATTTT.

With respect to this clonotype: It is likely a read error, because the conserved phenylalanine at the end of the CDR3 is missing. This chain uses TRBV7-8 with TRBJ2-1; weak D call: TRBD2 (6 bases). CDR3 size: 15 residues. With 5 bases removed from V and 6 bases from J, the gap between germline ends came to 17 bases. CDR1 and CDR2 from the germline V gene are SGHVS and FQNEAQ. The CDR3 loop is CASSPDAGTTNEQFS. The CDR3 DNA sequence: TGTGCCAGCAGCCCTGATGCGGGAACCACCAATGAGCAGTTCTCC.